Below, 19 T cell receptor beta chains from the same sample are listed, as sequenced in a study of cytomegalovirus exposure and HLA in healthy donors. Amplification used 60 Vbeta primers and 13 Jbeta primers. Sequencing was performed with immunoSEQ multiplex PCR; in TCRdb, only in-frame clones are kept and a portion is missing. The sample lists around 140,000 clones, roughly 79% occurring once. Sequenced input: PBMCs. These receptors were collected from a middle-aged woman in good health and CMV-seronegative.

The chain recombines TRBV19 with TRBJ1-2; D may be TRBD1 (6 bases). The germline V and J ends were trimmed by 3 bases and 8 bases, with 19 bases remaining between them. This CDR3 has 15 amino acids. Germline-derived CDR1 and CDR2 are LNHDA and SQIVND (reference sequence). The CDR3 nucleotides read TGTGCCAGTAGTATGAGTGGGGGCGGACTGAGCGGCTACACCTTC. This gives the protein CASSMSGGGLSGYTF.

This clone was detected only once. The rearrangement joins TRBV18 to TRBJ2-5, with 8 bases matching TRBD2. This CDR3 spans 13 amino acids. Looked up from germline, CDR1 is KGHSH and CDR2 is LQKENI. Germline trimming cut 5 bases from V and 4 bases from J; bases unmatched to any gene: 3. DNA of the CDR3: TGTGCCAGCTCAAATCTAGCGGGAGAGACCCAGTACTTC. Its translation is CASSNLAGETQYF.

The J gene is TRBJ1-2, the V gene TRBV5-4; the D gene is possibly TRBD1 (6 bases). The CDR3 sequence is 13 residues long. Deletions cut 4 bases from V and 8 bases from J, with 15 bases between. Per the germline V gene, CDR1 is SGHNT and CDR2 is YYREEE (reference sequence). DNA for the CDR3: TGTGCCAGCAGCCCCGACAGGTTGGAGGGCTACACCTTC. As protein: CASSPDRLEGYTF.

The V call is TRBV7-9, the J call TRBJ1-1; perhaps TRBD1 as D (5 bases). The CDR3 covers 15 residues. The V end lost 2 bases, the J end lost 4 bases, and 14 bases lay between the germline ends. The V gene's germline CDR1 is SEHNR and CDR2 FQNEAQ (reference sequence). The CDR3, as DNA: TGTGCCAGCAGCTTACCTTTGGGGCCTCGCACTGAAGCTTTCTTT. It encodes CASSLPLGPRTEAFF.

This sequence joins TRBV27 and TRBJ1-2, with TRBD1 identical over 7 bases. The V gene's germline CDR1 is MNHEY and CDR2 SMNVEV (reference sequence). The CDR3 sequence is 11 residues long. Losses at the gene ends were 5 bases for V and 8 bases for J; bases not matched to a gene: 2. CDR3 sequence reads: CASSRGPGYTF. In DNA, the CDR3 is TGTGCCAGCAGTAGGGGGCCAGGCTACACCTTC.

The rearrangement joins TRBV2 to TRBJ2-5; D remains ambiguous. The germline gives CDR1 SNHLY, CDR2 FYNNEI. The CDR3 sequence is 12 residues long. Trimming shortened V by 7 bases and J by 4 bases, and 10 bases separated the two germline ends. The CDR3, as DNA: TGTGCCAGCATGGGCTTTTCAGAGACCCAGTACTTC. This sequence encodes CASMGFSETQYF.

V usage is TRBV5-1 and J usage is TRBJ2-7; 7 bases are shared with TRBD2. CDR1 and CDR2 from the germline V gene are SGHRS and YFSETQ. Germline trimming cut 7 bases from V and 2 bases from J; bases unmatched to any gene: 9. The CDR3 extends over 14 amino acids. CDR3 coding DNA: TGCGCCAGCTACCGGGGGGACTTACCCTACGAGCAGTACTTC. It specifies CASYRGDLPYEQYF.

The gene calls are TRBV5-4 and TRBJ2-7, with D possibly TRBD2 on 6 matching bases. CDR3 length: 17 amino acids. The V end lost 0 bases, the J end lost 9 bases, and 25 bases lay between the germline ends. Germline V CDR1 and CDR2: SGHNT, YYREEE (reference sequence). CDR3 sequence reads: CASSLALSAGDYSVQYF. The CDR3, as DNA: TGTGCCAGCAGCTTGGCCTTATCAGCGGGTGATTACAGTGTGCAGTACTTC.

V and J are TRBV15 and TRBJ2-5, with a tentative D call TRBD1 (5 bases). V was clipped by 6 bases and J by 1 base, with 12 bases between them. Germline V lookup: CDR1 LNHNV, CDR2 YYDKDF (reference sequence). The CDR3 has 14 amino acids. The CDR3 loop is CATRGPSSQETQYF. The CDR3, as DNA: TGTGCCACCAGGGGGCCATCCTCCCAAGAGACCCAGTACTTC.

The chain employs TRBV4-1 and TRBJ2-1, with 11 bases aligning to TRBD2. Germline CDR1 MGHRA, CDR2 YSYEKL. V was clipped by 6 bases and J by 7 bases; unmatched bases: 11. The CDR3 loop spans 16 amino acids. CDR3 amino acids: CASRGPSGRFQNEQFF. DNA for the CDR3: TGCGCCAGCAGGGGTCCTAGCGGGAGGTTTCAAAATGAGCAGTTCTTC.

This sequence joins TRBV7-2 and TRBJ1-5; the D gene is possibly TRBD1 (6 bases). Trimming cost V 9 bases and J 0 bases, with 9 bases left between them. The CDR3 covers 13 residues. CDR1 is SGHTA, CDR2 FQGNSA, per germline. CDR3 coding DNA: TGTGCCAGTGCAGGGGCTAGCAATCAGCCCCAGCATTTT. The encoded protein is CASAGASNQPQHF.

This clone appeared a few times. The CDR3 is CASSLWVDRVQGYTF. The CDR3 region has the DNA TGTGCCAGCAGTTTATGGGTCGACAGGGTTCAAGGCTACACCTTC. This chain uses TRBV28 with TRBJ1-2; 7 bases match TRBD1. Trimming removed 0 bases from V and 8 bases from J; junction bases left unmatched: 9. The CDR3 consists of 15 residues. Germline V lookup: CDR1 MDHEN, CDR2 SYDVKM.

V is TRBV7-9 and J is TRBJ2-1, with no clear D. Trimming stripped 5 bases from V and 6 bases from J, with 8 bases between. Germline V gene data show CDR1 as SEHNR and CDR2 as FQNEAQ (reference sequence). This CDR3 contains 12 residues. DNA of the CDR3: TGTGCCAGCAGCCACATACCCAATGAGCAGTTCTTC. It specifies CASSHIPNEQFF.

The chain has TRBV7-9 and TRBJ2-7, with 7 positions matching TRBD1. The CDR3 totals 14 residues. Germline trimming cut 5 bases from V and 0 bases from J; bases unmatched to any gene: 4. Germline V gene lookup returns CDR1 SEHNR and CDR2 FQNEAQ (reference sequence). The CDR3 spells CASSKQGHSYEQYF. CDR3 DNA sequence: TGTGCCAGCAGCAAACAGGGGCACTCCTACGAGCAGTACTTC.

This chain joins TRBV9 and TRBJ2-1, with D possibly matching TRBD2 (6 bases). This CDR3 has 16 residues. Trimming stripped 0 bases from V and 4 bases from J, with 14 bases between. Germline values: CDR1 SGDLS, CDR2 YYNGEE. CDR3 region: CASSVVGSSRYNEQFF. DNA for the CDR3: TGTGCCAGCAGCGTAGTCGGGAGTTCCCGATACAATGAGCAGTTCTTC.

The gene calls are TRBV7-9 and TRBJ2-1; 11 nucleotides agree with TRBD2. The V gene's germline CDR1 is SEHNR and CDR2 FQNEAQ (reference sequence). V dropped 3 bases and J dropped 5; count of bases not matched to a gene: 12. The CDR3 is 18 amino acids. The CDR3 loop reads CASSFSGTSGHQDNEQFF. The CDR3 bases are TGTGCCAGCAGCTTCTCCGGGACTAGCGGCCACCAGGACAATGAGCAGTTCTTC.

This clone was observed a handful of times. This chain uses TRBV11-3 with TRBJ2-1, with 11 bases lining up with TRBD2. The CDR3 length is 13 residues. In germline, CDR1 is SGHNT, CDR2 YENEEA. With V trimmed by 3 bases and J by 10 bases, 2 bases remained unmatched. The chain's CDR3 is CASSFSGRGEQFF. The CDR3 DNA reads TGTGCCAGCAGCTTTAGCGGGAGGGGGGAGCAGTTCTTC.

The chain links TRBV7-2 to TRBJ1-1; possible D gene TRBD1, 5 bases. In germline, CDR1 is SGHTA, CDR2 FQGNSA. The CDR3 consists of 13 residues. With 1 base removed from V and 10 bases from J, the gap between germline ends came to 13 bases. The CDR3 coding sequence is TGTGCCAGCAGCTTAGTTTTGGGGGGGGTAGCTTTCTTT. As protein: CASSLVLGGVAFF.

CDR3 protein: CASSQDERGTDGYTF. The CDR3, as DNA: TGCGCCAGCAGCCAAGATGAACGCGGGACAGATGGCTACACCTTC. V usage is TRBV4-3 and J usage is TRBJ1-2; 7 nucleotides match TRBD1. Germline CDR1 and CDR2: LGHNA and YSLEER. Germline trimming cut 0 bases from V and 6 bases from J; bases unmatched to any gene: 7. The CDR3 runs 15 residues.